Reported below is one T cell receptor beta chain. The TCRbeta library was prepared with unique molecular identifiers. Using its own MiXCR run on the PCR reads, TCRdb lists one record per CDR3 protein. The repertoire holds hundreds of thousands of distinct CDR3 sequences, with roughly 17% as singletons. These data originate in a study of T-cell reconstitution after alpha-beta-depleted transplantation in children. CDR3 length: 14 amino acids. V gave up 5 bases and J gave up 6 bases; unmatched junction bases: 4. The chain carries TRBV12-3 or TRBV12-4 and TRBJ1-4, with 9 bases lining up with TRBD1. Specimen: PBMCs from the stem cell graft donor, collected from the stem cell graft. The receptor comes from a human donor who donated a stem cell graft to a child with acute myeloid leukemia. The DNA for the CDR3 is TGTGCCAGCAGTGGGGACAGGGAGGATGAAAAACTGTTTTTT. Translation gives CASSGDREDEKLFF.